A single sample is the source of the 3 T cell receptor beta chains below, sequenced in a study of cytomegalovirus exposure and HLA in healthy donors. The PCR used 60 Vbeta and 13 Jbeta primers. Profiled with immunoSEQ multiplex PCR; TCRdb holds only in-frame clones, not every one. The table records some 170,000 clones, more than 65% of them present only once. Sequencing was carried out using PBMCs. The receptor set was obtained from a woman between 45 and 60 years old in good health and CMV-seronegative.

This chain links TRBV19 with TRBJ2-1; the D gene is possibly TRBD1 (6 bases). The V gene's germline CDR1 is LNHDA and CDR2 SQIVND (reference sequence). Trimming removed 6 bases at V and 2 bases at J, with 14 bases between. The CDR3 totals 15 residues. The CDR3 DNA sequence: TGTGCCAGTAGCCAACAGGGAGTCGCCTACAATGAGCAGTTCTTC. It translates to CASSQQGVAYNEQFF. Looking up the rest from reference TRBV19 and TRBJ2-1 gives the full variable domain: DGGITQSPKYLFRKEGQNVTLSCEQNLNHDAMYWYRQDPGQGLRLIYYSQIVNDFQKGDIAEGYSVSREKKESFPLTVTSAQKNPTAFYLCASSQQGVAYNEQFFGPGTRLTVL.

This clone was observed a single time. For the CDR3, the DNA is TGTGCCAGCTCACGAAGACTAGCGGGAGGGCTCGTAGGTAATGAGCAGTTCTTC. Protein sequence: CASSRRLAGGLVGNEQFF. This sequence joins TRBV18 and TRBJ2-1; 14 nucleotides align to TRBD2. This CDR3 has 18 amino acids. Germline CDR1 is KGHSH and CDR2 is LQKENI. V lost 4 bases, J lost 7 bases, and 12 bases stayed unmatched.

The chain joins TRBV5-1 to TRBJ2-3; no reliable D call. Trimming left V 0 bases short and J 1 base short, with 9 bases between. The CDR3 is 15 residues long. Germline V gene lookup returns CDR1 SGHRS and CDR2 YFSETQ. DNA for the CDR3: TGCGCCAGCAGCTTGGGGTGGGCCGGCACAGATACGCAGTATTTT. It specifies CASSLGWAGTDTQYF. Filled out from reference TRBV5-1 and TRBJ2-3, the complete variable domain reads KAGVTQTPRYLIKTRGQQVTLSCSPISGHRSVSWYQQTPGQGLQFLFEYFSETQRNKGNFPGRFSGRQFSNSRSEMNVSTLELGDSALYLCASSLGWAGTDTQYFGPGTRLTVL.